The clone carrying this TCR beta chain occurred a few times. The record originates from a study of blood T cell repertoires in COVID-19. In the study overall: The United States, Italy and Spain provided the acute and convalescent COVID-19 samples.

The CDR3 consists of 16 residues. CDR1 and CDR2 from the germline V gene are MNHEY and SMNVEV (reference sequence). V was clipped by 6 bases and J by 1 base; unmatched bases: 7. Original methodology: The authors estimated nucleated cell counts from reference gene primer amplification. Sequencing used immunoSEQ multiplex PCR; TCRdb keeps in-frame clones, though not all of them. V and J calls and clone size are as listed in that table; D and trimming were resolved from the DNA. The table lists tens of thousands of clones, 86% of them singletons. This sequence was found in a human donor in a cohort sampled during active COVID-19. The rearrangement joins TRBV27 to TRBJ2-5, with 11 positions matching TRBD2. Sequences were obtained from peripheral blood. The CDR3 sequence: CASRYTSGGRQETQYF. Written as DNA, the CDR3 is TGTGCCAGCAGGTATACTAGCGGGGGTCGCCAAGAGACCCAGTACTTC.